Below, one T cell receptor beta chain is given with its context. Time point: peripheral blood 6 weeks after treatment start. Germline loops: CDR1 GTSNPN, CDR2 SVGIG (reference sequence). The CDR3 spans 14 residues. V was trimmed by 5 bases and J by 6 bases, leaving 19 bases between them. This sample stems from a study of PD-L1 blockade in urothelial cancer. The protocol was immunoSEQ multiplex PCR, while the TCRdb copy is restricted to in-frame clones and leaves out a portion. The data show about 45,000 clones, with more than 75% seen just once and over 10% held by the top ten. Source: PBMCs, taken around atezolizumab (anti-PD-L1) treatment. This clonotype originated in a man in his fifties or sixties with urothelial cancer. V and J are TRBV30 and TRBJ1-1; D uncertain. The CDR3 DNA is TGTGCCTGGGTGGGCTACAGCGGGCGGGCTGAAGCTTTCTTT. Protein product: CAWVGYSGRAEAFF. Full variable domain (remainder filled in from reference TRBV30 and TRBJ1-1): SQTIHQWPATLVQPVGSPLSLECTVEGTSNPNLYWYRQAAGRGLQLLFYSVGIGQISSEVPQNLSASRPQDRQFILSSKKLLLSDSGFYLCAWVGYSGRAEAFFGQGTRLTVV.